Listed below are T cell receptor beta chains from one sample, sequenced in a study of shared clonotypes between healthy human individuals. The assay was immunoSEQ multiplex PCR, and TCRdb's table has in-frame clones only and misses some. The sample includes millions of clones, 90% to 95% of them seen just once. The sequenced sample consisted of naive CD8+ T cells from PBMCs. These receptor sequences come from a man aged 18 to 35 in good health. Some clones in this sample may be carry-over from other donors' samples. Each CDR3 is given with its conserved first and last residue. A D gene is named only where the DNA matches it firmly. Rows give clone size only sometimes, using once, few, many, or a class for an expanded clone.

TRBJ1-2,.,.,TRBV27,TGTGCCAGCAGTAGAACCGGGACGGCCTATGGCTACACCTTC,CASSRTGTAYGYTF
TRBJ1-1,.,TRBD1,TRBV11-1,TGTGCCAGCAGCTCCACCGGGACAGGAGACACTGAAGCTTTCTTT,CASSSTGTGDTEAFF
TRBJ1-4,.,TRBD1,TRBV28,TGTGCCAGCGGGACAGGTAGTAATGAAAAACTGTTTTTT,CASGTGSNEKLFF
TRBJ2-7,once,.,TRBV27,TGTGCCAGCAGTTACTCGGGAACCTACGAGCAGTACTTC,CASSYSGTYEQYF
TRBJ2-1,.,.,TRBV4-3,TGCGCCAGCAGCCCAGGCCGGGGCGCGAGCTCCTACAATGAGCAGTTCTTC,CASSPGRGASSYNEQFF
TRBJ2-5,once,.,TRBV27,TGTGCCAGCAGTCCCTATACAGGAACCCAGTACTTC,CASSPYTGTQYF
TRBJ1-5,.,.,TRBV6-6,TGTGCCAGCAGTTCCAGCCCAACGGGTCAGCCCCAGCATTTT,CASSSSPTGQPQHF
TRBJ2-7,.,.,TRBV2,TGTGCCAGCAGTCCACTTTACGAGCAGTACTTC,CASSPLYEQYF
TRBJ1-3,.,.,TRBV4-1,TGCGCCAGCAGTCACGGACGGTTCTCTGGAAACACCATATATTTT,CASSHGRFSGNTIYF
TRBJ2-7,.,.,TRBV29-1,TGCAGCGGGGCCGTCGGCAGGGGGGTCTACGAGCAGTACTTC,CSGAVGRGVYEQYF
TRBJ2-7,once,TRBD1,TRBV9,TGTGCCAGCAGCGCAGGACAGGGGATAGGCACCTACGAGCAGTACTTC,CASSAGQGIGTYEQYF